A selection of T cell receptor beta chains follows, all from one sample in a study of T-cell memory formation after mild COVID-19. Each CDR3 protein gets one entry after TCRdb re-called the 5' RACE reads with MiXCR. The sample has around 200,000 distinct CDR3 sequences, around 26% seen once. The sequenced sample was PBMCs or a T cell subset sorted from them (not recorded which). The receptors come from an adult woman who had mild COVID-19 (a few samples of this study predate the infection). Cell type and time point are not known. Both conserved end residues are part of each CDR3. D genes are given only for firm matches. Only part of the rows carry a size: once, few, many, or a class if the clone is expanded.

TRBJ2-5	few	NA	TRBV5-1	TGCGCCAGCAGCCTCAATCCCGGACAGCAAGAGACCCAGTACTTC	CASSLNPGQQETQYF
TRBJ2-7	NA	TRBD2	TRBV6-6	TGTGCCAGCAGCTTGACTAGCGGGGCCTACCACGAGCAGTACTTC	CASSLTSGAYHEQYF
TRBJ1-1	NA	NA	TRBV12-3/TRBV12-4	TGTGCCAGCAGCCCCCACCCTGAAGCTTTCTTT	CASSPHPEAFF
TRBJ2-2	NA	NA	TRBV7-9	TGTGCCAGCAGCTTACTCCGGACTGCCGCGAACACCGGGGAGCTGTTTTTT	CASSLLRTAANTGELFF
TRBJ1-1	NA	TRBD1	TRBV12-3/TRBV12-4	TGTGCCAGCAGTTTTCTAAAGGGATGGGGCAGGGGGACTGAAGCTTTCTTT	CASSFLKGWGRGTEAFF
TRBJ2-1	NA	NA	TRBV4-1	TGCGCCAGCAGCCAAGAGGGCGGCGGTGGTTACAATGAGCAGTTCTTC	CASSQEGGGGYNEQFF
TRBJ1-1	NA	NA	TRBV7-2	TGTGCCAGCAGCTTATTTGGCACTGAAGCTTTCTTT	CASSLFGTEAFF
TRBJ1-1	NA	NA	TRBV2	TGTGCCAGCAGTGTTAGCAGGGCGAACACTGAAGCTTTCTTT	CASSVSRANTEAFF
TRBJ2-7	NA	TRBD1	TRBV6-2/TRBV6-3	TGTGCCAGCAGTCGGACCTTCCCCGGGACAGGGAATGTCGCCCACGAGCAGTACTTC	CASSRTFPGTGNVAHEQYF
TRBJ2-2	few	NA	TRBV7-8	TGTGCCAGCAGCACCCAGATCAAGGTGACGAACACCGGGGAGCTGTTTTTT	CASSTQIKVTNTGELFF
TRBJ2-7	NA	NA	TRBV7-9	TGTGCCAGCAGCTTCGAGTATGGGGCCTACGAGCAGTACTTC	CASSFEYGAYEQYF
TRBJ2-7	few	NA	TRBV10-3	TGTGCCATCAGTGAGTCATTCCGACTAGACCTCGAGCAGTACTTC	CAISESFRLDLEQYF
TRBJ1-2	NA	NA	TRBV5-1	TGCGCCAGCAGCTTGGCCTTCGCGACTCCCCTCCCCGGCTACACCTTC	CASSLAFATPLPGYTF
TRBJ1-2	NA	NA	TRBV14	TGTGCCAGCAGCCAAACACAGAACTATGGCTACACCTTC	CASSQTQNYGYTF
TRBJ1-4	few	NA	TRBV12-3/TRBV12-4	TGTGCCAGCAGTTTATCAGGACGCGGAGGGAATGAAAAACTGTTTTTT	CASSLSGRGGNEKLFF
TRBJ2-7	few	NA	TRBV5-1	TGCGCCAGCAGCTCCCAGGGAGACGCTCCGGGAGAGCAGTACTTC	CASSSQGDAPGEQYF
TRBJ2-4	NA	TRBD2	TRBV5-4	TGTGCCAGCAGCTTGGATGTTTCGGGAGGCAAAAACATTCAGTACTTC	CASSLDVSGGKNIQYF
TRBJ2-5	NA	TRBD2	TRBV5-1	TGCGCCAGCAGCTTGCTCGGACTAGCGGGGAGTCAGACCCAGTACTTC	CASSLLGLAGSQTQYF
TRBJ2-2	few	NA	TRBV24-1	TGTGCCACCAGTGACAACCGTTGGAACTCTAACACCGGGGAGCTGTTTTTT	CATSDNRWNSNTGELFF
TRBJ1-1	NA	NA	TRBV3-1	TGTGCCAGCCGCCGAGGAGTCGGGGGTGGGAACACTGAAGCTTTCTTT	CASRRGVGGGNTEAFF
TRBJ1-1	few	NA	TRBV20-1	TGCAGTGCTAGCCTACAGGGGAACACTGAAGCTTTCTTT	CSASLQGNTEAFF
TRBJ2-5	NA	NA	TRBV10-3	TGTGCCATCAGTGGAAAAGGGAACGTCGAAGAGACCCAGTACTTC	CAISGKGNVEETQYF
TRBJ2-1	NA	NA	TRBV5-1	TGCGCCAGCAGCCCGGGACAACAGAGCAATGAGCAGTTCTTC	CASSPGQQSNEQFF
TRBJ2-7	NA	NA	TRBV7-2	TGTGCCATCGTAGGGGGGCCCTACGAGCAGTACTTC	CAIVGGPYEQYF
TRBJ2-1	few	TRBD2	TRBV5-6	TGTGCCAGCAGCCCGGGACTAGCGGGAGGGCAGGGTGAGCAGTTCTTC	CASSPGLAGGQGEQFF
TRBJ1-1	few	NA	TRBV5-1	TGCGCCAGCGTGCGGGGGTCCGCTGAAGCTTTCTTT	CASVRGSAEAFF
TRBJ2-1	NA	NA	TRBV24-1	TGTGCCACCAGTGAGGGGCAGACAAATGAGCAGTTCTTC	CATSEGQTNEQFF
TRBJ1-2	NA	TRBD1	TRBV10-3	TGTGCCACACGGACCGGGACAGGGGACTATGGCTACACCTTC	CATRTGTGDYGYTF
TRBJ2-3	NA	TRBD2	TRBV30	TGTGCCTGGCTACCCGGGACTAGCGGAACAGATACGCAGTATTTT	CAWLPGTSGTDTQYF
TRBJ2-3	few	NA	TRBV27	TGTGCCAGCAGTAGTCAACAGGGAGACGACCCAGATACGCAGTATTTT	CASSSQQGDDPDTQYF
TRBJ2-3	NA	NA	TRBV7-9	TGTGCCAGCAGCACTGCATCAGATACGCAGTATTTT	CASSTASDTQYF
TRBJ1-2	NA	NA	TRBV11-3	TGTGCCAGCAGCTTACCAGGGTATGACTATGGCTACACCTTC	CASSLPGYDYGYTF